This T cell receptor (beta chain) was captured by sequencing in a study of identifying expanded T cells in peripheral blood. Study-wide results and caveats: About 1.2 clones differed between technical replicates, versus approximately 17 and 20 over time. Variance in clone template counts between roughly 2-week samples significantly increased with total template count across all healthy donors.

During the collection period, no donor immune events like infections were recorded. With respect to this clone: Its antigen is unidentified.

The CDR3 contains 12 residues. Germline loops: CDR1 SQVTM, CDR2 ANQGSEA. Trimming removed 7 bases from V and 3 bases from J; junction bases left unmatched: 5. Libraries were prepared by immunoSEQ multiplex PCR; TCRdb keeps only in-frame clonotypes and omits some of them. The sample has around 80,000 clones, roughly 90% seen once. The chain links TRBV29-1 to TRBJ2-7, with 8 nucleotides matching TRBD1. The sample consisted of blood. The sequence was collected from a person aged 18 to 75 in good health. CDR3 in amino acids: CSATGALYEQYF. The CDR3 coding sequence is TGCAGCGCGACAGGGGCCCTCTACGAGCAGTACTTC.